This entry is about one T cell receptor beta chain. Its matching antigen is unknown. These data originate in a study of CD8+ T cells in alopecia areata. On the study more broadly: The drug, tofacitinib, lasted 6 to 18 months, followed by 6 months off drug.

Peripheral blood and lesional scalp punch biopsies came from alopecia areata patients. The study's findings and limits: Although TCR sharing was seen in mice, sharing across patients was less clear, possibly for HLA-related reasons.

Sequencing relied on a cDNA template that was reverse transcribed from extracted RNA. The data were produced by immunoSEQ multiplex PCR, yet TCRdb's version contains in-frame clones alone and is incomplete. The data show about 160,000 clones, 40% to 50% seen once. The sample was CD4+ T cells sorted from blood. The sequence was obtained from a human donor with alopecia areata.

The DNA for the CDR3 is TGCAGCGTTATGGGGGAGGGCCGTCATGAGCAGTTCTTC. This codes for CSVMGEGRHEQFF. The chain joins TRBV29-1 to TRBJ2-1; 7 bases align to TRBD2. With V trimmed by 5 bases and J by 8 bases, 9 bases remained unmatched. The germline gives CDR1 SQVTM, CDR2 ANQGSEA. There are 13 residues in the CDR3.